What follows are 4 T cell receptor beta chains derived from one specimen sequenced in a study of CD4+ T cells in melanoma (dated by TCRdb to about 2022). Libraries were constructed by the immunoSEQ multiplex PCR assay. TCRdb limited this immuneACCESS table to in-frame rearrangements with V and J called. A share of clones is missing; checked studies link under half to unresolved V genes, and the rest is unexplained. Within this sample are about 140,000 clones, with 80% to 95% of them counted one time only. The ten most abundant clones make up roughly 1.4% of the sample. The receptor set was obtained from a human donor with melanoma.

The chain links TRBV14 to TRBJ2-3, with 7 nucleotides matching TRBD1. The CDR3 has 14 residues. CDR1 is SGHDN and CDR2 is FVKESK in the germline V gene. The junction had 3 bases not matched to a gene; V was cut back by 0 bases and J by 6 bases. DNA of the CDR3: TGTGCCAGCAGCCAAGAACAGGGGCTTGATACGCAGTATTTT. It translates to CASSQEQGLDTQYF.

The CDR3, as DNA: TGTGCCAGTCGGGCGTGGGTTTCACCCCTCCACTTT. This gives the protein CASRAWVSPLHF. J is TRBJ1-6 and V is TRBV5-8; unclear D gene. The V gene's germline CDR1 is SGHTS and CDR2 YDEGEE. The ends were cut back, 8 bases at V and 9 bases at J, with 12 bases in the middle. The CDR3 runs to 12 residues.

The CDR3 DNA reads as TGTGCCATCAGTGAATACGCAGGGAACACTGAAGCTTTCTTT. This gives the protein CAISEYAGNTEAFF. The rearrangement joins TRBV10-3 to TRBJ1-1, with no clear D. V gave up 3 bases and J gave up 1 base, with 9 bases separating them. Germline V lookup: CDR1 ENHRY, CDR2 SYGVKD. The CDR3 runs to 14 residues.

This clone was detected only once. The V call is TRBV7-9, the J call TRBJ2-3; D is uncertain. V lost 1 base to trimming and J lost 2 bases, with 10 bases between them. The CDR3 has 15 amino acids. Germline CDR1 reads SEHNR; CDR2 reads FQNEAQ (reference sequence). In DNA, the CDR3 is TGTGCCAGCAGCTTAGTCGATTGGTACACAGATACGCAGTATTTT. Translating gives CASSLVDWYTDTQYF.